The next 22 T cell receptor beta chains were all read from a single sample in a study of T cell responses to AZD1222 COVID-19 vaccine. The repertoire was sequenced with immunoSEQ multiplex PCR; TCRdb's copy has only in-frame clones and lacks some. Of 100,000 to 150,000 clones in the sample, 88% were seen once. This sample comprised peripheral blood, obtained on day 0 of AZD1222 vaccination. These receptors originate from an adult in good health.

This chain links TRBV28 with TRBJ2-3, with D unclear. Germline lookup yields CDR1 MDHEN and CDR2 SYDVKM. CDR3 length: 14 amino acids. Trimming took off 9 bases at V and 0 bases at J, with 13 bases between the two ends. This CDR3 is CASLQLISTDTQYF. CDR3 nucleotide sequence: TGTGCCAGTTTACAGCTAATTAGCACAGATACGCAGTATTTT.

This clone has a handful of counts. The rearrangement joins TRBV4-1 to TRBJ2-3, with 8 bases identical to TRBD2. The CDR3 spans 16 residues. V was clipped by 1 base and J by 2 bases; unmatched bases: 5. CDR1 is MGHRA and CDR2 is YSYEKL in the germline V gene. The DNA for the CDR3 is TGCGCCAGCAGCCAAGTTAGCGGGAACCCCACAGATACGCAGTATTTT. Protein: CASSQVSGNPTDTQYF.

This clone was seen only once. The chain combines TRBV24-1 with TRBJ1-2; weak D call: TRBD1 (6 bases). From germline, CDR1 is KGHDR and CDR2 SFDVKD. V shed 9 bases and J shed 5 bases, with 18 bases lying between them. This CDR3 contains 14 residues. The CDR3 nucleotides are TGTGCCACCTCAACGGGCGGGGGGCCTTATGGCTACACCTTC. Protein product: CATSTGGGPYGYTF.

In this sample, this clone turned up a few times. V and J are TRBV28 and TRBJ2-7; TRBD1 might be the D (6 bases). V was trimmed by 10 bases and J by 2 bases, leaving 15 bases between them. The CDR3 spans 13 residues. Germline values: CDR1 MDHEN, CDR2 SYDVKM. CDR3 DNA sequence: TGTGCCATCACCGGGACACGGACCTACGAGCAGTACTTC. This encodes CAITGTRTYEQYF.

V and J are TRBV19 and TRBJ1-2; D not certain. The CDR3 loop spans 14 amino acids. Trimming removed 2 bases from V and 2 bases from J, with 9 bases in between. Germline values: CDR1 LNHDA, CDR2 SQIVND (reference sequence). CDR3 sequence reads: CASSILGLNYGYTF. The CDR3, as DNA: TGTGCCAGTAGTATACTAGGACTGAACTATGGCTACACCTTC.

The chain is built from TRBV18 and TRBJ2-7, with TRBD2 matching 8 bases. V lost 3 bases, J lost 2 bases, and 9 bases stayed unmatched. The CDR3 contains 16 residues. Germline V lookup: CDR1 KGHSH, CDR2 LQKENI. DNA of the CDR3: TGTGCCAGCTCACCCGCGGGGGGAGAGCGGACCTACGAGCAGTACTTC. Residues: CASSPAGGERTYEQYF.

The chain combines TRBV12-5 with TRBJ2-1; D call uncertain. Trimming stripped 7 bases from V and 4 bases from J, with 8 bases between. CDR1 and CDR2 (germline): LGHNT, FRNRAP. This CDR3 comprises 12 residues. CDR3 in amino acids: CASAPSYNEQFF. DNA for the CDR3: TGTGCTAGTGCCCCGAGTTACAATGAGCAGTTCTTC.

The chain joins TRBV9 to TRBJ2-5, with a tentative D call TRBD1 (6 bases). CDR3 length: 16 residues. Germline assignment: CDR1 SGDLS and CDR2 YYNGEE. V was cut by 2 bases and J by 0 bases, with 14 bases left in between. The CDR3 spells CASSVMTGSYQETQYF. CDR3 in DNA: TGTGCCAGCAGCGTGATGACAGGCTCGTACCAAGAGACCCAGTACTTC. Supplemented by reference TRBV9 and TRBJ2-5, the full variable domain reads DSGVTQTPKHLITATGQRVTLRCSPRSGDLSVYWYQQSLDQGLQFLIQYYNGEERAKGNILERFSAQQFPDLHSELNLSSLELGDSALYFCASSVMTGSYQETQYFGPGTRLLVL.

This chain connects TRBV9 to TRBJ2-2; 14 nucleotides agree with TRBD2. This CDR3 spans 18 amino acids. V trimming: 3 bases; J trimming: 6 bases; junction bases outside the gene matches: 10. Germline CDR1 is SGDLS and CDR2 is YYNGEE. This CDR3 is CASSEPLTSGRAAGELFF. CDR3 bases: TGTGCCAGCAGCGAGCCCTTGACTAGCGGGAGGGCCGCCGGGGAGCTGTTTTTT.

The chain links TRBV24-1 to TRBJ2-5, with 8 bases fitting TRBD2. V shed 5 bases and J 1 base; nucleotides not matched to a gene: 5. CDR3 length: 15 amino acids. Germline V gene lookup returns CDR1 KGHDR and CDR2 SFDVKD. As DNA, the CDR3 is TGTGCCACCAGTGGTTTAGCGGGGAGCCAAGAGACCCAGTACTTC. Its protein is CATSGLAGSQETQYF.

V gene TRBV19 combines with J gene TRBJ1-5, with 7 bases fitting TRBD1. J was trimmed by 0 bases and V by 6 bases; bases with no gene match: 5. The length of the CDR3 is 15 residues. Germline values: CDR1 LNHDA, CDR2 SQIVND (reference sequence). CDR3: CASSRDRDSNQPQHF. The CDR3 DNA follows: TGTGCCAGTAGCAGGGACAGAGATAGCAATCAGCCCCAGCATTTT.

This clone was picked up one time. The V call is TRBV4-3, the J call TRBJ1-3; a possible D gene is TRBD1 (5 bases). This CDR3 region has 15 residues. Per germline, CDR1 LGHNA and CDR2 YSLEER. Deletions cut 0 bases from V and 3 bases from J, with 9 bases between. The CDR3 sequence: CASSQDWDVGNTIYF. CDR3 coding DNA: TGCGCCAGCAGCCAAGATTGGGACGTTGGAAACACCATATATTTT.

This sequence joins TRBV9 and TRBJ2-3; D may be TRBD2 (5 bases). Germline V gene sequence: CDR1 SGDLS, CDR2 YYNGEE. Trimming stripped 4 bases from V and 2 bases from J, with 14 bases between. CDR3 length: 15 residues. CDR3 DNA: TGTGCCAGCAGCCCAAGGACTGGCCCCACAGATACGCAGTATTTT. Translating it yields CASSPRTGPTDTQYF.

V and J are TRBV7-2 and TRBJ2-1, with D unresolved. The V and J ends lost 0 bases and 9 bases respectively, with 9 bases between them. The CDR3 runs to 13 residues. Per the germline V gene, CDR1 is SGHTA and CDR2 is FQGNSA. The CDR3 sequence: CASSLARASEQFF. In DNA form, the CDR3 reads TGTGCCAGCAGCTTAGCGCGAGCAAGTGAGCAGTTCTTC.

The rearrangement uses TRBV4-3 and TRBJ1-6; 8 nucleotides line up with TRBD1. This CDR3 contains 18 residues. The trim removed 1 base at V and 3 bases at J, leaving 8 bases unmatched. Germline-derived CDR1 and CDR2 are LGHNA and YSLEER. The CDR3 loop is CASSQGPTGANYNSPLHF. For the CDR3, the DNA is TGCGCCAGCAGCCAAGGACCGACAGGGGCCAACTATAATTCACCCCTCCACTTT.

This clone was seen a single time. This chain connects TRBV28 to TRBJ1-2; TRBD1 matches at 7 bases. Germline lookup yields CDR1 MDHEN and CDR2 SYDVKM. The CDR3 contains 18 residues. The V segment lost 2 bases and the J segment 2 bases; nucleotides outside the gene matches: 14. Here the CDR3 reads CASSLTTGQGVANYGYTF. CDR3 DNA sequence: TGTGCCAGCAGTTTAACCACCGGCCAGGGGGTCGCCAACTATGGCTACACCTTC.

This rearrangement joins TRBV24-1 to TRBJ2-1; D is perhaps TRBD1 (5 bases). This CDR3 is built from 16 residues. CDR1 and CDR2 (germline): KGHDR, SFDVKD. The V gene lost 1 base and the J gene lost 6 bases, with 15 bases spanning the gap. The CDR3 here is CATSDFSQGLFNEQFF. For the CDR3, the DNA is TGTGCCACCAGTGATTTCTCGCAGGGTCTCTTCAATGAGCAGTTCTTC.

A single count supports this clone. The rearrangement joins TRBV3-1 (or the pseudogene TRBV3-2) to TRBJ2-1; D gene unclear. CDR1 LGHDT and CDR2 YNNKEL come from the germline V gene (reference sequence). The V gene lost 7 bases and the J gene lost 4 bases, with 8 bases spanning the gap. The CDR3 covers 12 residues. CDR3 in DNA: TGTGCCAGCAACGGGCCGTACAATGAGCAGTTCTTC. Protein: CASNGPYNEQFF.

The chain uses TRBV4-3 and TRBJ2-5, with a weak D call TRBD1 (5 bases). Germline lookup yields CDR1 LGHNA and CDR2 YSLEER. Between the trimmed V and J ends, which lost 1 base and 5 bases, there was a span of 8 bases. The CDR3 is 13 amino acids. The CDR3 protein is CASSQGPGETQYF. DNA for the CDR3: TGCGCCAGCAGCCAAGGGCCAGGGGAGACCCAGTACTTC.

The rearrangement links TRBV28 to TRBJ1-5; D remains unclear. Germline CDR1 MDHEN, CDR2 SYDVKM. The CDR3 totals 13 residues. Between the trimmed V and J ends, which lost 6 bases and 4 bases, there was a span of 10 bases. The CDR3 region has the DNA TGTGCCAGCAGCCGTCCCTCTAATCAGCCCCAGCATTTT. As protein: CASSRPSNQPQHF.

This sequence joins TRBV9 and TRBJ2-1; 9 bases fit TRBD2. V shed 2 bases, J shed 5 bases, and the junction held 5 bases outside the gene matches. CDR1 and CDR2 (germline): SGDLS, YYNGEE. The CDR3 is made up of 15 amino acids. The CDR3 protein is CASSVSGRNNNEQFF. In nucleotides, the CDR3 is TGTGCCAGCAGCGTCAGCGGGAGGAACAACAATGAGCAGTTCTTC.

This chain links TRBV3-1 (or the pseudogene TRBV3-2) with TRBJ2-5; D gene unclear. The CDR3 loop spans 13 amino acids. Looked up from germline, CDR1 is LGHDT and CDR2 is YNNKEL (reference sequence). The V gene lost 4 bases and the J gene lost 5 bases, with 11 bases spanning the gap. This CDR3 reads CASSPRASETQYF. The CDR3 DNA sequence: TGTGCCAGCAGCCCCCGAGCCTCGGAGACCCAGTACTTC.